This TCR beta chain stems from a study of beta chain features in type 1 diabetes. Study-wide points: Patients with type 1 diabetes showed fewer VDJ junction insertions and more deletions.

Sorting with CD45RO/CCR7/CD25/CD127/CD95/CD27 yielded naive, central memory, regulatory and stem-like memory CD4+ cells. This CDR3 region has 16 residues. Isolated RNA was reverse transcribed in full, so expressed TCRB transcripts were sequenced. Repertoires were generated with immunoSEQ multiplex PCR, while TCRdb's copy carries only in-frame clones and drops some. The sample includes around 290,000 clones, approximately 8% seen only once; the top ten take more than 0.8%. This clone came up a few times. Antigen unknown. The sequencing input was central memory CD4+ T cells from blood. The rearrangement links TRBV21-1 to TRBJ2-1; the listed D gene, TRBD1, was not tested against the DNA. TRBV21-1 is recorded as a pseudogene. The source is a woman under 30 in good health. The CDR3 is CASSKETGASRNEQFF. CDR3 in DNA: TGTGCCAGCAGCAAAGAGACAGGGGCGTCCCGCAATGAGCAGTTCTTC.